One sample yielded the 2 T cell receptor beta chains listed below, sequenced in a study of blood T cell repertoires in COVID-19. Measured with immunoSEQ multiplex PCR; TCRdb has only the in-frame clones, and not every one. Here the sample spans around 470,000 clones, 90% being singletons. The sequenced sample was PBMCs or T cells enriched from blood (not recorded which). The receptors were sampled from a man younger than 30 who had recovered from COVID-19.

The chain carries TRBV7-3 and TRBJ2-2, with D uncertain. V shed 6 bases and J shed 3 bases, with 5 bases lying between them. From germline, CDR1 is SGHTA and CDR2 FQGTGA. The CDR3 extends over 12 amino acids. The CDR3 coding sequence is TGTGCCAGCAGAGGAGACACCGGGGAGCTGTTTTTT. It translates to CASRGDTGELFF.

The count of this clone is one. V gene TRBV7-9 combines with J gene TRBJ2-7; no reliable D call. The CDR3 spans 12 residues. Germline V lookup: CDR1 SEHNR, CDR2 FQNEAQ (reference sequence). Trimming removed 5 bases at V and 0 bases at J, with 5 bases between. The CDR3 DNA sequence: TGTGCCAGCAGCCACAGCTCCTACGAGCAGTACTTC. This codes for CASSHSSYEQYF.